Here is one T cell receptor beta chain with its context. Its cognate antigen is unknown. The data derive from a study of identical twins. This CDR3 is 14 amino acids long. V shed 9 bases and J shed 1 base, with 13 bases lying between them. Germline CDR1 reads MNHEY; CDR2 reads SVGEGT. Template switching added a universal primer site, and cDNA bore unique molecular identifiers. TCRdb redid the calling of the 5' RACE reads with MiXCR, one entry per CDR3 protein. The profile covers 450,000 to 600,000 distinct CDR3 sequences, with more than 20% appearing a single time and about 0.48% taken by the ten largest. Overall study findings and caveats: Abundant beta clonotypes from cord blood bore fewer insertions; memory repertoires lacked this pattern. Beta out-of-frame sequences showed weaker excess twin sharing.

A further study also used this sample, focusing on yellow fever vaccine responses in identical twins.

The V gene is TRBV6-2 or TRBV6-3, the J gene TRBJ1-5; TRBD1 might be the D (5 bases). The sample consisted of CD4+ T cells sorted from blood. The clonotype comes from a woman aged 18-35 years in good health. The CDR3 loop is CASEGLISNQPQHF. The CDR3 DNA reads TGTGCCAGTGAGGGACTTATCAGCAATCAGCCCCAGCATTTT.